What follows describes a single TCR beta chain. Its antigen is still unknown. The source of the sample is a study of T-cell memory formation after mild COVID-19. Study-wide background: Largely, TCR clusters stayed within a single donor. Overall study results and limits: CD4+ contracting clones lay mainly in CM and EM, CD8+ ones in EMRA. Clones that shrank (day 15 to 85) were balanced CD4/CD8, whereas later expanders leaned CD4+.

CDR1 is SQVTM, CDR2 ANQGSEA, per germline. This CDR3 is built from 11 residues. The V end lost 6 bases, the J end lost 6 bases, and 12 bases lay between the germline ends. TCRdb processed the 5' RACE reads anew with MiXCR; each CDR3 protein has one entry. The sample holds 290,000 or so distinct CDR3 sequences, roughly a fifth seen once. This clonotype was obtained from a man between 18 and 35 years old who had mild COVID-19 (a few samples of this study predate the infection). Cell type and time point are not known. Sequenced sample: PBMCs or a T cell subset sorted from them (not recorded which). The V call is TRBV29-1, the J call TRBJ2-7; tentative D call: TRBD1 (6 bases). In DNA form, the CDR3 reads TGCAGCGTCGTTAGGGGGTTCGAGCAGTACGTC. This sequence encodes CSVVRGFEQYV.